This T cell receptor beta chain was documented in a study of sequential checkpoint blockade in melanoma. Study details: Each arm's sequence ended with maintenance nivolumab.

The length of the CDR3 is 14 residues. CDR1 PRHDT and CDR2 FYEKMQ come from the germline V gene (reference sequence). Indicated treatment: randomized to nivolumab then ipilimumab (arm A) or the reverse (arm B). None of the patients previously received DNA-damaging chemotherapy. Sequenced by immunoSEQ multiplex PCR; TCRdb stores in-frame clones only, minus some. The table includes some 32,000 clones, approximately 86% detected once. The starting material was CD8+ T cells sorted from blood (inferred from file names), obtained from a patient given nivolumab and ipilimumab in sequence. The TCR comes from a human donor with melanoma. V and J are TRBV13 and TRBJ2-5, with a possible D match to TRBD1 (5 bases). The J call may be wrong; the DNA end is better matched by TRBJ2-7. This chain's CDR3 is CASSLAAGSDEQYF. In nucleotides, the CDR3 is TGTGCCAGCAGCTTAGCCGCAGGGTCCGACGAGCAGTACTTC.